This T cell receptor beta chain stems from a study of blood T cells in healthy people across ages. A J-beta primer mix and a sample-barcoded 5' primer were used in a second PCR of about 6 to 12 cycles. TCRdb ran MiXCR on the 5' RACE reads and lists one entry per CDR3 protein. The sample includes around 750,000 distinct CDR3 sequences, about 55% of them seen just once. Trimming removed 0 bases at V and 0 bases at J, with 12 bases between. The CDR3 loop spans 16 amino acids. CDR1 is MNHEY, CDR2 SMNVEV, per germline (reference sequence). The specimen sequenced was blood. This TCR came from a man aged 80 or over in good health. The chain carries TRBV27 and TRBJ2-7, with D maybe TRBD1 (5 bases). The CDR3 nucleotides are TGTGCCAGCAGTTTATCGGGGCAGTTCCCCTCCTACGAGCAGTACTTC. Translated, it gives CASSLSGQFPSYEQYF.